Sequencing of this T cell receptor beta chain was carried out in a study of blood T cell repertoires in COVID-19. Overall study context: Italy, Spain and the United States were the sources of the convalescent and acute COVID-19 samples.

Method: immunoSEQ multiplex PCR; TCRdb's copy keeps in-frame clones and lacks some. Altogether over 200,000 clones are present, approximately 85% being singletons, with the ten largest covering approximately 2%. Everyone who took part was roughly 18 to 89 years old, and they came from about two dozen US areas. The CDR3 covers 14 residues. Germline CDR1 reads LGHNA; CDR2 reads YNFKEQ. The V and J ends lost 0 bases and 3 bases respectively, with 8 bases between them. J is TRBJ1-1 and V is TRBV4-2; D call uncertain. What was sequenced was PBMCs or T cells enriched from blood (not recorded which). The TCR was taken from a woman aged 45-65 years who had recovered from COVID-19. The CDR3 sequence is CASSQEWRDTEAFF. For the CDR3, the DNA is TGTGCCAGCAGCCAAGAATGGCGGGACACTGAAGCTTTCTTT.